Listed below are T cell receptor beta chains from one sample, sequenced in a study of T cell repertoires in ileal Crohn's disease. Some clones are missing from TCRdb's copy, which holds only in-frame ones; the method was immunoSEQ multiplex PCR. The table lists roughly 4,200 clones, approximately 76% of them singletons. Input material: ileal tissue. The source is an adult with Crohn's disease. Each CDR3 is given with its conserved first and last residue. A D gene is named only where the DNA matches it firmly. The size entry is marked missing in some rows and otherwise reads once, few, many or a size class.

V gene	D gene	J gene	clone size	CDR3 DNA	CDR3 protein
TRBV28	TRBD2	TRBJ2-7	-	TGTGCCAGCGGGGCCTGGGTAGCGGGGGATTCCGAGCAGTACTTC	CASGAWVAGDSEQYF
TRBV29-1	-	TRBJ1-2	-	TGCAGCGTTCTTGACATTCCCTATGGCTACACCTTC	CSVLDIPYGYTF
TRBV15	TRBD2	TRBJ2-5	-	TGTGCCACCAGCGTTAGCGGGAGCCTCCAAGAGACCCAGTACTTC	CATSVSGSLQETQYF
TRBV10-3	-	TRBJ2-5	-	TGTGCCATCAGTGACCGGAGTGGGAGGGGGCAAGAGACCCAGTACTTC	CAISDRSGRGQETQYF
TRBV7-2	-	TRBJ2-2	few	TGTGCCAGCAGCGCAGGACTAGGTCAGGGGACCGGGGAGCTGTTTTTT	CASSAGLGQGTGELFF
TRBV5-1	-	TRBJ2-2	-	TGCGCCAGCAGCTTGGTCCCCAGTGGGGGGGAGCTGTTTTTT	CASSLVPSGGELFF
TRBV7-2	-	TRBJ2-5	few	TGTGCCAGCAGCTTACCAAAAGAGACCCAGTACTTC	CASSLPKETQYF
TRBV6-1	-	TRBJ1-5	-	TGTGCCAGCAGTGAAGAATTACAAGGGGGATATCAGCCCCAGCATTTT	CASSEELQGGYQPQHF
TRBV4-3	-	TRBJ1-1	-	TGCGCCAGCAGCCAAGATAAGGGGGTTTTAACTGAAGCTTTCTTT	CASSQDKGVLTEAFF
TRBV29-1	TRBD1	TRBJ1-3	few	TGCAGCGTTGACCTAATGACAGGGTCTGGAAACACCATATATTTT	CSVDLMTGSGNTIYF
TRBV15	-	TRBJ2-3	-	TGTGCTACCAGCGACTCTGGGGGTACAGATACGCAGTATTTT	CATSDSGGTDTQYF
TRBV15	-	TRBJ1-3	-	TGTGCCACCAGCAGAGATCGGATTTCTGGAAACACCATATATTTT	CATSRDRISGNTIYF
TRBV4-3	-	TRBJ2-3	few	TGCGCCAGCAGCCAGGACTCTCGGTGGGGGGCAGATACGCAGTATTTT	CASSQDSRWGADTQYF
TRBV2	TRBD2	TRBJ2-1	once	TGTGCCAGCAAGCGGACTAGCGGGTTCGAGGGGCAGTTCTTC	CASKRTSGFEGQFF
TRBV15	-	TRBJ2-5	few	TGTGCCACCAGCAGAGATCACAAGGAGACCCAGTACTTC	CATSRDHKETQYF
TRBV6-6	-	TRBJ2-1	once	TGTGCCAGCAGCCCCGGGACCCCCAATGAGCAGTTCTTC	CASSPGTPNEQFF
TRBV19	-	TRBJ2-7	-	TGTGCCAGTAGTTCCCCCTCCGCTTCCTCCTACGAGCAGTACTTC	CASSSPSASSYEQYF
TRBV28	-	TRBJ2-7	once	TGTGCCAGCAGTTTATTGGGGGGGCAGTACTTC	CASSLLGGQYF
TRBV5-1	-	TRBJ2-2	large	TGCGCCAGCAGCTTGGTCGGGGGCCCGGCCGGGGAGCTGTTTTTT	CASSLVGGPAGELFF
TRBV2	-	TRBJ1-3	large	TGTGCCAGCAGTGAAGAGGAGACAGGAGGGAACACCATATATTTT	CASSEEETGGNTIYF
TRBV28	-	TRBJ1-1	-	TGTGCCAGCCGTTCGCCGGTGGACACTGAAGCTTTCTTT	CASRSPVDTEAFF
TRBV2	-	TRBJ1-5	-	TGTGCCAGCAGTTGGGGCACCCGGGGCAATCAGCCCCAGCATTTT	CASSWGTRGNQPQHF
TRBV5-4	TRBD2	TRBJ2-3	-	TGTGCCAGCAGCTTTCCTAGCGGGAGGCCAGATACGCAGTATTTT	CASSFPSGRPDTQYF
TRBV19	-	TRBJ2-4	-	TGTGCCAGTAGTATCCGCCGGGGAAGCAAAAACATTCAGTACTTC	CASSIRRGSKNIQYF
TRBV19	-	TRBJ2-7	-	TGTGCCAGTAGTAGGGTTATGGGTTCCTACGAGCAGTACTTC	CASSRVMGSYEQYF
TRBV10-3	-	TRBJ2-6	-	TGTGCCATCAGCGATCTACAGGGCTCTGGGGCCAACGTCCTGACTTTC	CAISDLQGSGANVLTF
TRBV4-1	-	TRBJ1-5	-	TGCGCCAGCAGCCAAGAAGTCTACGGGGGGGAAAGCAATCAGCCCCAGCATTTT	CASSQEVYGGESNQPQHF
TRBV29-1	-	TRBJ2-3	few	TGCAGCGTTATTATGAGCACAGATACGCAGTATTTT	CSVIMSTDTQYF
TRBV18	-	TRBJ2-7	-	TGTGCCAGCTCACCAGAAAGTCCGGGGCCCGAGCAGTACTTC	CASSPESPGPEQYF
TRBV7-2	TRBD1	TRBJ1-5	-	TGTGCCAGCAGCCATGACAGGGCTCCCTATCAGCCCCAGCATTTT	CASSHDRAPYQPQHF
TRBV7-2	-	TRBJ2-3	-	TGTGCCAGCAGCTTCTCCGGAACTATTATAGATACGCAGTATTTT	CASSFSGTIIDTQYF
TRBV5-1	TRBD2	TRBJ2-1	-	TGCGCCAGCAGGTCTAGCGGGGGGGCCACCTACAATGAGCAGTTCTTC	CASRSSGGATYNEQFF
TRBV5-1	-	TRBJ2-5	-	TGCGCCAGCAGCTTGGAATGGGGGAAATCAGGGACCCAGTACTTC	CASSLEWGKSGTQYF
TRBV4-1	-	TRBJ1-2	-	TGTGCCAGCAGCCAAGATAATCAGGACCGAGCTGCTGGCTACACCTTC	CASSQDNQDRAAGYTF
TRBV7-9	-	TRBJ2-3	-	TGTGCCAGCAGCTTTAAGGCAGATACGCAGTATTTT	CASSFKADTQYF
TRBV7-7	-	TRBJ1-2	-	TGTGCCAGAGATCGGGGGTTGAGTAACTATGGCTACACCTTC	CARDRGLSNYGYTF
TRBV7-9	-	TRBJ1-2	-	TGTGCCAGCAGCCTTTTTCGAAGGGCAGAAGCTAACTATGGCTACACCTTC	CASSLFRRAEANYGYTF
TRBV6-1	-	TRBJ2-7	-	TGTGCCAGCAGGGTATACTCCTACGAGCAGTACTTC	CASRVYSYEQYF